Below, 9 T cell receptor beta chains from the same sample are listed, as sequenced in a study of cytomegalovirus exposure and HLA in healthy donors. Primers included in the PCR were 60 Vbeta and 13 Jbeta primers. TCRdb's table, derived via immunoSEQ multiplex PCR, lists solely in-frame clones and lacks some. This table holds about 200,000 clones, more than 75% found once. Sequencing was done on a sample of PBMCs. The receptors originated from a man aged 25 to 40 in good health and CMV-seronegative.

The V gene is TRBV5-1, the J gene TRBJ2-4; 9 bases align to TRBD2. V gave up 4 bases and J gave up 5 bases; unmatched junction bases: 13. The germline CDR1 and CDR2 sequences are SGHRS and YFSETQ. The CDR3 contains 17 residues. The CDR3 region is CASSPKDAGGPQNIQYF. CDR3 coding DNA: TGCGCCAGCAGCCCAAAAGATGCGGGGGGGCCGCAAAACATTCAGTACTTC.

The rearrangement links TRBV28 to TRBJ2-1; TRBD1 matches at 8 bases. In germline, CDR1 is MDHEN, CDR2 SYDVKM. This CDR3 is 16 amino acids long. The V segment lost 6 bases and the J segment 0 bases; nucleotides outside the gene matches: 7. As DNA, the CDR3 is TGTGCCAGCAGGCCCTCTCAGGGGGCCTCCTACAATGAGCAGTTCTTC. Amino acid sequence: CASRPSQGASYNEQFF.

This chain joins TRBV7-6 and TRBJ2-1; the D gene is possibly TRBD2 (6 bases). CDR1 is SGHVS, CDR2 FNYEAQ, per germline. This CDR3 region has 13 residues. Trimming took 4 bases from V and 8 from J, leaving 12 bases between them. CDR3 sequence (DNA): TGTGCCAGCAGCTCCCTGACTAGTTATGAGCAGTTCTTC. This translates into CASSSLTSYEQFF.

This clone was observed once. The CDR3: CASSLGQGRNEQFF. The CDR3 bases are TGCGCCAGCAGCTTGGGACAGGGGCGGAATGAGCAGTTCTTC. This sequence joins TRBV5-1 and TRBJ2-1; the match to TRBD1 covers 8 bases. J was trimmed by 7 bases and V by 0 bases; bases with no gene match: 3. Germline CDR1 and CDR2: SGHRS and YFSETQ. The CDR3 has 14 residues.

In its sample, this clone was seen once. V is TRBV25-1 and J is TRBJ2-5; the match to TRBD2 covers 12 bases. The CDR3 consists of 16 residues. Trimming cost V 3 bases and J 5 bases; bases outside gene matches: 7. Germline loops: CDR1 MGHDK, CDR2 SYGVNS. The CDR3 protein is CASSDQLAGGLETQYF. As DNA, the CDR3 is TGTGCCAGCAGTGATCAACTAGCGGGGGGATTGGAGACCCAGTACTTC.

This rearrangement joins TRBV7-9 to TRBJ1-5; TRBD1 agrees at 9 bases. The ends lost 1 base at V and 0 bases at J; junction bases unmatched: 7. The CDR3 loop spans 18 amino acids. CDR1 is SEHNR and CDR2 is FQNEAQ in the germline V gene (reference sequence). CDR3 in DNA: TGTGCCAGCAGCTTAGTACGCTTGGACAGGGGTAGCAATCAGCCCCAGCATTTT. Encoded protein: CASSLVRLDRGSNQPQHF.

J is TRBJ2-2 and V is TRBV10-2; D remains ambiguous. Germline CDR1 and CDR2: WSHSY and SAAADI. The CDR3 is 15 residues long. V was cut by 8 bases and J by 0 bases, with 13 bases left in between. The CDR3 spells CASHEKTANTGELFF. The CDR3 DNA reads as TGCGCCAGCCATGAGAAGACTGCGAACACCGGGGAGCTGTTTTTT.

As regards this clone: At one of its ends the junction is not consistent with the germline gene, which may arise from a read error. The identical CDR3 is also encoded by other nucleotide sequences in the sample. The DNA for the CDR3 is TGTGCCAGTAGTATTGGGACAGGGGGTTCCGGCCAGCCCCAGCACTTT. Translation gives CASSIGTGGSGQPQHF. The V gene is TRBV19, the J gene TRBJ1-5; TRBD1 matches 11 bases. From germline, CDR1 is LNHDA and CDR2 SQIVND (reference sequence). The CDR3 totals 16 residues. Combining the CDR3 with reference TRBV19 and TRBJ1-5 gives the whole variable domain DGGITQSPKYLFRKEGQNVTLSCEQNLNHDAMYWYRQDPGQGLRLIYYSQIVNDFQKGDIAEGYSVSREKKESFPLTVTSAQKNPTAFYLCASSIGTGGSGQPQHFGDGTRLSIL.

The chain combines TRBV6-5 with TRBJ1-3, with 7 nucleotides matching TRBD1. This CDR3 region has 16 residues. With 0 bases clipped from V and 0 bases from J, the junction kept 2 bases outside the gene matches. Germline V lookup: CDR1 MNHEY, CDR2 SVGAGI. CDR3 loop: CASSYSRDSSGNTIYF. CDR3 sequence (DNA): TGTGCCAGCAGTTACTCGAGGGACAGCTCTGGAAACACCATATATTTT.